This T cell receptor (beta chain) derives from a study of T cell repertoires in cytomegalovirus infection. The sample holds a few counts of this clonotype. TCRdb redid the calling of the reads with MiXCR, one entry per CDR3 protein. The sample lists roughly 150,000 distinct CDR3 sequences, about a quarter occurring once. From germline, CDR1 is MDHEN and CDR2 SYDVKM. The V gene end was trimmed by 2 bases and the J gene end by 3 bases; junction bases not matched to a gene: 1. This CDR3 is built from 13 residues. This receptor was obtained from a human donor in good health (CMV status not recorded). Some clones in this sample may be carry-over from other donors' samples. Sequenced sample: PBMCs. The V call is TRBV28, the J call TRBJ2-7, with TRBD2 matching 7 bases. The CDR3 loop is CASSLAGDYEQYF. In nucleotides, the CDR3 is TGTGCCAGCAGTTTAGCGGGAGACTACGAGCAGTACTTC.